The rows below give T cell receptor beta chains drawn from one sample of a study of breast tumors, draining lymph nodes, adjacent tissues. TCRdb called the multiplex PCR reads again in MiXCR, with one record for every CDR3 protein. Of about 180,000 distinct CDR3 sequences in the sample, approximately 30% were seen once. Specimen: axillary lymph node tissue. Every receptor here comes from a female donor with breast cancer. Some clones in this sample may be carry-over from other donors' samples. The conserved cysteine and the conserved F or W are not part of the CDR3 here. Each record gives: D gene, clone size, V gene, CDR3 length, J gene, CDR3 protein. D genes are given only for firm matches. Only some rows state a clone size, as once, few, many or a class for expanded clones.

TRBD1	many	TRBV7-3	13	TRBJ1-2	ASSLTGGAFRGYT
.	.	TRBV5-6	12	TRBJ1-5	VSSPQGPDQPQH
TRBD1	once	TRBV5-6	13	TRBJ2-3	ASRQGQGSKDTQY
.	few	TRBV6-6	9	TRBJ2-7	ASSSMGSRY
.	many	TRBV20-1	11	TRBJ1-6	SVRGSANSPLH
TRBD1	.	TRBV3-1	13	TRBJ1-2	AGSQATGGIGGYT
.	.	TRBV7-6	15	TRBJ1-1	ASSLDHRQFMNTEAF
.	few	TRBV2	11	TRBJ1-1	ASSTILNTEAF
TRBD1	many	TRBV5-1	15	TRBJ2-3	ASSLARDRASTDTQY
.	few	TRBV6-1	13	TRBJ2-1	ASISRASYNNEQF